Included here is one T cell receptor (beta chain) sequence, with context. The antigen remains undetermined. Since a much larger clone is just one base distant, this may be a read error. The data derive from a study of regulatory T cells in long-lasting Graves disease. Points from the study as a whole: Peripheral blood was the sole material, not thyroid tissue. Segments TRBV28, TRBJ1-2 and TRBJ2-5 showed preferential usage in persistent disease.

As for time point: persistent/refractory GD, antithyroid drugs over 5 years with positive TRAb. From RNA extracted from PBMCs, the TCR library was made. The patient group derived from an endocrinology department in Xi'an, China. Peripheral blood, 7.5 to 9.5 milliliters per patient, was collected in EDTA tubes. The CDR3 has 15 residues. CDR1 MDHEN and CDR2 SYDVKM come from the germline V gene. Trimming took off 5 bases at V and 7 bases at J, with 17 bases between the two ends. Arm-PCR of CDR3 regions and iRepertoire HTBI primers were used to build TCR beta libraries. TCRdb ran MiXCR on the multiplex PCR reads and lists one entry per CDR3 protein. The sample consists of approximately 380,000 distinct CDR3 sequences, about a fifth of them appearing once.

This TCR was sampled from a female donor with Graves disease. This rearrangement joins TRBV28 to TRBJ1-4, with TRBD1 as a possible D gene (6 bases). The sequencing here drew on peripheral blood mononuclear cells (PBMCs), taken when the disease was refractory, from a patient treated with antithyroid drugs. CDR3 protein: CASSAWIGGSEKLFF. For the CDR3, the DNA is TGTGCCAGCAGTGCTTGGATAGGGGGGAGTGAAAAACTGTTTTTT.